The 9 T cell receptor beta chains listed next were all sequenced from one sample in a study of shared clonotypes between healthy human individuals. Positively selected for CCR7, the CD45RO-negative cells used as naive CD8 cells excluded terminally differentiated effector memory CD45RA+ cells. Libraries were prepared by immunoSEQ multiplex PCR; TCRdb keeps only in-frame clonotypes and omits some of them. The sample has about 2 million clones, about 95% seen once. The sample taken for sequencing was naive CD8+ T cells sorted from blood. All receptors come from a man aged 18 to 30 in good health.

The chain couples TRBV6-1 to TRBJ2-7, with D possibly matching TRBD2 (5 bases). Germline V gene lookup returns CDR1 MNHNS and CDR2 SASEGT. The CDR3 sequence is 12 residues long. The V end lost 3 bases, the J end lost 7 bases, and 10 bases lay between the germline ends. The CDR3 loop is CASSDWRREQYF. The CDR3 DNA follows: TGTGCCAGCAGTGACTGGAGGCGGGAGCAGTACTTC.

Worth noting for this clone: Different DNA sequences within this sample yield the same CDR3. J is TRBJ2-7 and V is TRBV5-8; D gene unclear. CDR1 is SGHTS and CDR2 is YDEGEE in the germline V gene. The CDR3 runs to 11 residues. Trimming removed 4 bases at V and 3 bases at J, with 5 bases between. CDR3 region: CASSDGYEQYF. Written as DNA, the CDR3 is TGTGCCAGCAGCGACGGCTACGAGCAGTACTTC. The full variable domain, completed using reference TRBV5-8 and TRBJ2-7, is EAGVTQSPTHLIKTRGQQATLRCSPISGHTSVYWYQQALGLGLQFLLWYDEGEERNRGNFPPRFSGRQFPNYSSELNVNALELEDSALYLCASSDGYEQYFGPGTRLTVT.

This clone was found once. The chain has TRBV9 and TRBJ1-4; D is unresolved. This CDR3 contains 16 residues. V was cut by 3 bases and J by 0 bases, with 12 bases left in between. CDR1 and CDR2 (germline): SGDLS, YYNGEE. The CDR3: CASSAGPGATNEKLFF. The DNA for the CDR3 is TGTGCCAGCAGCGCCGGGCCGGGTGCAACTAATGAAAAACTGTTTTTT.

The V and J genes are TRBV27 and TRBJ1-2; 7 bases align to TRBD1. CDR3 length: 15 amino acids. Germline V gives CDR1 MNHEY, CDR2 SMNVEV (reference sequence). J was trimmed by 5 bases and V by 5 bases; bases with no gene match: 11. CDR3 loop: CASSPPGQPLYGYTF. CDR3 bases: TGTGCCAGCAGTCCACCGGGACAGCCCCTTTATGGCTACACCTTC.

In regard to this clone: The same CDR3 arises from other DNA sequences in this sample as well. The chain combines TRBV5-1 with TRBJ1-5; D might be TRBD1 (5 bases). Trimming took 2 bases from V and 4 from J, leaving 10 bases between them. Germline V gene lookup returns CDR1 SGHRS and CDR2 YFSETQ. The CDR3 has 14 residues. DNA for the CDR3: TGCGCCAGCAGCTTCGACGGGGGGAATCAGCCCCAGCATTTT. Its translation is CASSFDGGNQPQHF.

The chain has TRBV5-6 and TRBJ1-1; D not certain. This CDR3 spans 14 amino acids. Germline-derived CDR1 and CDR2 are SGHDT and YYEEEE. Trimming removed 2 bases from V and 0 bases from J, with 8 bases in between. In DNA, the CDR3 is TGTGCCAGCAGCTTCGCCCGACTGAACACTGAAGCTTTCTTT. Encoded protein: CASSFARLNTEAFF. The whole variable domain, remainder taken from reference TRBV5-6 and TRBJ1-1, is DAGVTQSPTHLIKTRGQQVTLRCSPKSGHDTVSWYQQALGQGPQFIFQYYEEEERQRGNFPDRFSGHQFPNYSSELNVNALLLGDSALYLCASSFARLNTEAFFGQGTRLTVV.

This rearrangement joins TRBV27 to TRBJ1-4; tentative D call: TRBD1 (6 bases). Germline V gene data show CDR1 as MNHEY and CDR2 as SMNVEV (reference sequence). Trimming took off 6 bases at V and 8 bases at J, with 25 bases between the two ends. CDR3 length equals 17 residues. The CDR3 DNA reads TGTGCCAGCAGCGGTATTCAGGGGCCGTACCGGAGGGAAAAACTGTTTTTT. Amino acid sequence: CASSGIQGPYRREKLFF.

This rearrangement joins TRBV7-8 to TRBJ1-3; D unclear. The CDR3 extends over 15 amino acids. Trimming shortened V by 5 bases and J by 0 bases, and 11 bases separated the two germline ends. CDR1 SGHVS and CDR2 FQNEAQ come from the germline V gene. The CDR3 protein is CASSPLRLSGNTIYF. In nucleotides, the CDR3 is TGTGCCAGCAGCCCCCTAAGGCTCTCTGGAAACACCATATATTTT.

V and J are TRBV30 and TRBJ2-1; no firm D call. Germline assignment: CDR1 GTSNPN and CDR2 SVGIG (reference sequence). The CDR3 is 14 amino acids. The V end was cut by 0 bases, the J end by 6 bases, with 12 bases between. This chain's CDR3 is CAWSVSELSNEQFF. Here the CDR3 DNA reads TGTGCCTGGAGTGTATCGGAGTTAAGCAATGAGCAGTTCTTC.